Listed below are T cell receptor beta chains from one sample, sequenced in a study of human T cells and chemical hapten exposure. TCRdb processed the RACE reads anew with MiXCR; each CDR3 protein has one entry. Among 130,000 or so distinct CDR3 sequences listed, approximately 10% were seen once. Sequencing was done on a sample of whole blood. These TCRs come from a male donor in good health. Some clones in this sample may be carry-over from other donors' samples. Both conserved end residues are part of each CDR3. D genes are given only for firm matches. The size field is filled for only some rows; it gives once, few, many or a size class.

J | V | size | D | CDR3 | DNA
TRBJ2-1 | TRBV11-3 | many | TRBD2 | CASSLEGLAGAHEQFF | TGTGCCAGCAGCTTAGAAGGTCTAGCGGGAGCCCATGAGCAGTTCTTC
TRBJ1-1 | TRBV7-6 | few | - | CASSLESITEAFF | TGTGCCAGCAGCTTAGAGTCCATCACTGAAGCTTTCTTT
TRBJ2-7 | TRBV7-2 | - | TRBD2 | CASSLVRLAAYEQYF | TGTGCCAGCAGCTTAGTAAGACTAGCGGCCTACGAGCAGTACTTC
TRBJ1-1 | TRBV7-2 | many | TRBD1 | CASSYTTGGGEAFF | TGTGCCAGCAGCTATACGACAGGGGGCGGTGAAGCTTTCTTT
TRBJ2-1 | TRBV24-1 | few | TRBD2 | CATSTSGGSYNEQFF | TGTGCCACCAGTACTAGCGGGGGGTCCTACAATGAGCAGTTCTTC
TRBJ2-7 | TRBV25-1 | - | - | CASSVGAGTVSYEQYF | TGTGCCAGCAGTGTGGGAGCCGGGACTGTATCCTACGAGCAGTACTTC
TRBJ1-4 | TRBV6-6 | - | - | CASSSRDTYYSEKLFF | TGTGCCAGCAGTTCCCGGGACACGTACTATTCGGAAAAACTGTTTTTT
TRBJ2-7 | TRBV5-1 | few | TRBD1 | CASSFTGGEQYF | TGCGCCAGCAGCTTCACAGGGGGCGAGCAGTACTTC
TRBJ2-7 | TRBV2 | - | TRBD1 | CASSDRDRVSEQYF | TGTGCCAGCAGTGACCGGGACAGGGTTTCCGAGCAGTACTTC
TRBJ2-3 | TRBV7-2 | few | - | CASRVGSTDTQYF | TGTGCCAGCAGGGTGGGCAGCACAGATACGCAGTATTTT
TRBJ2-7 | TRBV13 | - | TRBD2 | CASSLASGGAGFYEQYF | TGTGCCAGCAGCTTGGCCAGCGGGGGGGCGGGTTTCTACGAGCAGTACTTC
TRBJ1-1 | TRBV12-3/TRBV12-4 | - | TRBD1 | CASSLGRGPLEAFF | TGTGCCAGCAGTTTAGGCAGGGGGCCCCTAGAAGCTTTCTTT
TRBJ1-1 | TRBV5-1 | - | TRBD1 | CASSPGGRVAEAFF | TGCGCCAGCAGCCCAGGGGGGAGGGTCGCTGAAGCTTTCTTT
TRBJ2-1 | TRBV3-1 | few | TRBD2 | CASSPWTSGRANEQFF | TGTGCCAGCAGCCCCTGGACTAGCGGGAGGGCTAATGAGCAGTTCTTC
TRBJ2-7 | TRBV7-2 | - | TRBD2 | CASSLQSSGRAYEQYF | TGTGCCAGCAGCTTACAATCTAGCGGGAGGGCCTACGAGCAGTACTTC
TRBJ1-2 | TRBV4-2 | many | - | CASSQDPALNYGYTF | TGTGCCAGCAGCCAAGATCCAGCCCTTAACTATGGCTACACCTTC
TRBJ2-3 | TRBV7-6 | many | TRBD2 | CASSNKIAGAATDTQYF | TGTGCCAGCAGCAACAAAATAGCGGGGGCTGCCACAGATACGCAGTATTTT
TRBJ1-2 | TRBV12-5 | few | - | CARGLRAGPTYGYTF | TGTGCTAGGGGTTTACGGGCAGGGCCAACCTATGGCTACACCTTC